One and the same sample provided the 15 T cell receptor beta chains below, sequenced in a study of cytomegalovirus exposure and HLA in healthy donors. PCR involved 60 Vbeta and 13 Jbeta primers. Assay: immunoSEQ multiplex PCR; the TCRdb copy retains only in-frame clones and omits some. The sample contains some 200,000 clones, 70% to 80% of which appear only once. Sequenced: PBMCs. These receptors all come from a girl between 5 and 17 years old in good health and CMV-seropositive.

The rearrangement links TRBV29-1 to TRBJ1-3; the D gene is possibly TRBD1 (5 bases). In germline, CDR1 is SQVTM, CDR2 ANQGSEA. V shed 4 bases and J shed 0 bases, with 10 bases lying between them. This CDR3 contains 14 residues. CDR3 amino acids: CSVVFGASGNTIYF. The CDR3 DNA is TGCAGCGTTGTATTTGGGGCCTCTGGAAACACCATATATTTT.

This clone came up a few times. J is TRBJ2-2 and V is TRBV15; D unresolved. Trimming took off 6 bases at V and 3 bases at J, with 11 bases between the two ends. The CDR3 totals 14 residues. Germline CDR1 reads LNHNV; CDR2 reads YYDKDF (reference sequence). CDR3 region: CATSRVSHTGELFF. The CDR3 DNA is TGTGCCACCAGTCGTGTATCCCACACCGGGGAGCTGTTTTTT.

The chain couples TRBV27 to TRBJ1-2; possible D gene TRBD1, 6 bases. V shed 6 bases and J shed 4 bases, with 12 bases lying between them. This CDR3 has 13 amino acids. Germline-derived CDR1 and CDR2 are MNHEY and SMNVEV (reference sequence). CDR3 loop: CASSRQESYGYTF. For the CDR3, the DNA is TGTGCCAGCAGCCGACAGGAGTCCTATGGCTACACCTTC.

V gene TRBV19 combines with J gene TRBJ1-5; D uncertain. Germline V lookup: CDR1 LNHDA, CDR2 SQIVND (reference sequence). The V gene lost 3 bases and the J gene lost 1 base, with 7 bases spanning the gap. CDR3 size: 14 residues. CDR3 loop: CASSIPLSNQPQHF. DNA for the CDR3: TGTGCCAGTAGTATTCCTCTAAGCAATCAGCCCCAGCATTTT.

The CDR3, as DNA: TGTGCCAGCAGGGCACAGGGCGGGGGTCAGCCCCAGCATTTT. The encoded protein is CASRAQGGGQPQHF. The chain uses TRBV2 and TRBJ1-5; perhaps TRBD1 as D (6 bases). The germline gives CDR1 SNHLY, CDR2 FYNNEI. The V end lost 6 bases, the J end lost 6 bases, and 15 bases lay between the germline ends. The CDR3 is 14 residues long.

This chain links TRBV9 with TRBJ2-5; 7 nucleotides agree with TRBD2. Trimming at V came to 4 bases and at J to 2 bases, leaving 8 bases not matched to a gene. The CDR3 extends over 15 amino acids. Germline CDR1 is SGDLS and CDR2 is YYNGEE. The CDR3 sequence is CASSQVVGGQETQYF. The CDR3 bases are TGTGCCAGCAGCCAAGTAGTCGGGGGGCAAGAGACCCAGTACTTC. Variable domain in full (rest from reference TRBV9 and TRBJ2-5): DSGVTQTPKHLITATGQRVTLRCSPRSGDLSVYWYQQSLDQGLQFLIQYYNGEERAKGNILERFSAQQFPDLHSELNLSSLELGDSALYFCASSQVVGGQETQYFGPGTRLLVL.

The rearrangement links TRBV7-6 to TRBJ2-3, with a tentative D call TRBD1 (5 bases). Trimming pared 1 base from V and 1 base from J, leaving 9 bases between. This CDR3 region has 15 residues. The germline V gene encodes CDR1 SGHVS and CDR2 FNYEAQ. The CDR3 DNA reads as TGTGCCAGCAGCTTAGACAGGTTCGGCACAGATACGCAGTATTTT. Translating gives CASSLDRFGTDTQYF. Full variable domain (remainder filled in from reference TRBV7-6 and TRBJ2-3): GAGVSQSPRYKVTKRGQDVALRCDPISGHVSLYWYRQALGQGPEFLTYFNYEAQQDKSGLPNDRFSAERPEGSISTLTIQRTEQRDSAMYRCASSLDRFGTDTQYFGPGTRLTVL.

The V call is TRBV4-2, the J call TRBJ2-5, with TRBD1 matching 8 bases. Germline V gene data show CDR1 as LGHNA and CDR2 as YNFKEQ. This CDR3 region has 17 residues. V trimming: 0 bases; J trimming: 4 bases; junction bases outside the gene matches: 10. The CDR3 DNA sequence: TGTGCCAGCAGCCAAGATCTGGCAGGGGGCGCGGTAGAGACCCAGTACTTC. This codes for CASSQDLAGGAVETQYF.

J is TRBJ1-6 and V is TRBV5-8; a weak D match, TRBD1 (5 bases). V was pared by 1 base and J by 0 bases, with 11 bases between. The CDR3 spans 17 residues. Looked up from germline, CDR1 is SGHTS and CDR2 is YDEGEE. The CDR3 coding sequence is TGTGCCAGCAGCTTGAGGAGGGACCCCTCCTATAATTCACCCCTCCACTTT. It codes for CASSLRRDPSYNSPLHF.

Details on this clone: One end of the junction fails to match germline, which may point to a read error. The CDR3 nucleotides are TGTTCCAGCAGACGAGCGCCGCAAGAGACCCAGTACTTC. Translated: CSSRRAPQETQYF. This chain uses TRBV7-9 with TRBJ2-5; no clear D. Germline V gene lookup returns CDR1 SEHNR and CDR2 FQNEAQ (reference sequence). The CDR3 is 13 amino acids.

The chain uses TRBV20-1 and TRBJ2-7; 9 bases fit TRBD1. The CDR3 contains 11 residues. Germline values: CDR1 DFQATT, CDR2 SNEGSKA (reference sequence). In nucleotides, the CDR3 is TGCAGCCCGGGACAGGGAAACGAGCAGTACTTC. This sequence encodes CSPGQGNEQYF.

For this clone: The sample has other DNA sequences that encode this CDR3 too. The chain links TRBV4-2 to TRBJ1-5; D might be TRBD1 (6 bases). The V gene's germline CDR1 is LGHNA and CDR2 YNFKEQ. The germline V and J ends were trimmed by 3 bases and 7 bases, with 16 bases remaining between them. The CDR3 totals 15 residues. CDR3 loop: CASSQDEGGNQPQHF. CDR3 bases: TGTGCCAGCAGCCAGGATGAGGGGGGGAACCAGCCCCAGCATTTT.

The rearrangement uses TRBV10-1 and TRBJ2-3; D is possibly TRBD2 (6 bases). Trimming removed 8 bases at V and 3 bases at J, with 21 bases between. CDR3 length equals 16 residues. Germline CDR1 WNHNN, CDR2 SYGVQD (reference sequence). The CDR3 sequence: CASRSIGRGPTDTQYF. DNA for the CDR3: TGCGCCAGCCGATCTATTGGGCGGGGCCCGACAGATACGCAGTATTTT.

The chain combines TRBV7-6 with TRBJ2-7, with 7 bases lining up with TRBD1. The CDR3 contains 15 residues. Trimming took 0 bases from V and 3 from J; bases not matched to a gene: 5. Germline lookup yields CDR1 SGHVS and CDR2 FNYEAQ. Here the CDR3 DNA reads TGTGCCAGCAGCTTAGCGAGGGGACAGTACTACGAGCAGTACTTC. Translated, it gives CASSLARGQYYEQYF.

This clone was observed a handful of times. The genes are TRBV6-1 and TRBJ1-1; D is unclear. Trimming left V 0 bases short and J 1 base short, with 9 bases between. CDR3 length equals 15 residues. The V gene's germline CDR1 is MNHNS and CDR2 SASEGT. The CDR3 DNA is TGTGCCAGCAGTGAAGCAGTGGGCTGGAACACTGAAGCTTTCTTT. Translation: CASSEAVGWNTEAFF.